Presented here are 23 T cell receptor beta chains from one specimen sequenced in a study of shared clonotypes between healthy human individuals. Profiled with immunoSEQ multiplex PCR; TCRdb holds only in-frame clones, not every one. The data contain about 2.4 million clones, approximately 93% of them singletons. The specimen sequenced was naive CD4+ T cells from PBMCs. Subset given: CD45RA+ positively selected. These receptors were obtained from a man younger than 35 in good health. Some clones in this sample may be carry-over from other donors' samples.

The rearrangement uses TRBV11-2 and TRBJ2-7; TRBD2 aligns across 8 bases. The germline gives CDR1 SGHAT, CDR2 FQNNGV. The CDR3 sequence is 15 residues long. V gave up 5 bases and J gave up 5 bases; unmatched junction bases: 11. In DNA, the CDR3 is TGTGCCAGCAGCACCAGGTATGGGACTAGAGACGAGCAGTACTTC. Translation gives CASSTRYGTRDEQYF.

Turning to this clone: The sample holds other DNA sequences that translate to the same CDR3. The chain joins TRBV27 to TRBJ2-2; no clear D. V was cut by 3 bases and J by 5 bases, with 4 bases left in between. CDR1 and CDR2 (germline): MNHEY, SMNVEV (reference sequence). The CDR3 runs to 12 residues. The CDR3 sequence is CASSFRTGELFF. CDR3 sequence (DNA): TGTGCCAGCAGTTTCCGGACCGGGGAGCTGTTTTTT.

The rearrangement links TRBV7-7 to TRBJ2-7, with TRBD1 matching 10 bases. Trimming took 3 bases from V and 2 from J; bases not matched to a gene: 4. The CDR3 is made up of 15 amino acids. Germline CDR1 SSHAT, CDR2 FNYEAQ (reference sequence). CDR3 nucleotide sequence: TGTGCCAGCAGCTTGGGACAGGGGACGACCTACGAGCAGTACTTC. This encodes CASSLGQGTTYEQYF.

The gene calls are TRBV6-6 and TRBJ1-2; 10 bases match TRBD1. The CDR3 extends over 14 amino acids. Germline V gene lookup returns CDR1 MNHNY and CDR2 SVGAGI (reference sequence). The ends lost 3 bases at V and 7 bases at J; junction bases unmatched: 5. In DNA, the CDR3 is TGTGCCAGCAGTTATCCGCGGACAGGGGGTGGCTACACCTTC. It specifies CASSYPRTGGGYTF.

This clone was recorded only once. The chain combines TRBV28 with TRBJ2-2; 8 bases line up with TRBD2. The CDR3 has 15 amino acids. The germline gives CDR1 MDHEN, CDR2 SYDVKM. The V and J ends lost 0 bases and 6 bases, in that order; junction bases with no gene match: 3. The CDR3 DNA reads TGTGCCAGCAGTTTATGGCCGGGAGGGGCCGGGGAGCTGTTTTTT. Translated, it gives CASSLWPGGAGELFF.

The DNA of the CDR3 is TGTGCCAGCAGCCGGATGGGACAGGGGGCCTCCTACGAGCAGTACTTC. It codes for CASSRMGQGASYEQYF. This chain connects TRBV9 to TRBJ2-7, with 12 bases fitting TRBD1. Germline trimming cut 4 bases from V and 0 bases from J; bases unmatched to any gene: 5. This CDR3 has 16 amino acids. CDR1 is SGDLS, CDR2 YYNGEE, per germline.

The count of this clone is one. The rearrangement joins TRBV4-1 to TRBJ2-3; TRBD2 matches 10 bases. Germline V gene lookup returns CDR1 MGHRA and CDR2 YSYEKL. CDR3 length: 18 amino acids. The ends lost 3 bases at V and 4 bases at J; junction bases unmatched: 13. CDR3 sequence: CASSHPLLLAGAPDTQYF. The CDR3 bases are TGCGCCAGCAGCCATCCTTTACTGCTAGCGGGAGCCCCAGATACGCAGTATTTT.

V gene TRBV5-6 combines with J gene TRBJ1-4, with D unresolved. Germline CDR1 and CDR2: SGHDT and YYEEEE. V shed 3 bases and J shed 5 bases, with 11 bases lying between them. This CDR3 has 14 amino acids. CDR3 in DNA: TGTGCCAGCAGCTGGCGAGGACTGAATGAAAAACTGTTTTTT. Translating it yields CASSWRGLNEKLFF. Drawing the rest from reference TRBV5-6 and TRBJ1-4, the complete variable domain is DAGVTQSPTHLIKTRGQQVTLRCSPKSGHDTVSWYQQALGQGPQFIFQYYEEEERQRGNFPDRFSGHQFPNYSSELNVNALLLGDSALYLCASSWRGLNEKLFFGSGTQLSVL.

The rearrangement links TRBV7-3 to TRBJ2-1; TRBD2 might be the D (6 bases). Germline-derived CDR1 and CDR2 are SGHTA and FQGTGA. The length of the CDR3 is 15 residues. V dropped 6 bases and J dropped 9 bases, with 21 bases sitting between them. CDR3 DNA sequence: TGTGCCAGCAGTAAGAAGGCGGGTTCCGGGGGTGAGCAGTTCTTC. It translates to CASSKKAGSGGEQFF.

In DNA form, the CDR3 reads TGTGCCAGCAGCGTATGGGGACTAGCGGGAGGTCGAGATACGCAGTATTTT. Protein sequence: CASSVWGLAGGRDTQYF. The gene calls are TRBV9 and TRBJ2-3, with 15 bases fitting TRBD2. This CDR3 region has 17 residues. Germline V lookup: CDR1 SGDLS, CDR2 YYNGEE. V gave up 1 base and J gave up 5 bases; unmatched junction bases: 5.

The rearrangement uses TRBV29-1 and TRBJ1-1; D not certain. The CDR3 covers 13 residues. The germline V gene has CDR1 SQVTM and CDR2 ANQGSEA. V was shortened by 2 bases and J by 1 base, with 8 bases between the two germline ends. CDR3 amino acids: CSVERGANTEAFF. The CDR3 DNA is TGCAGCGTTGAACGGGGTGCGAACACTGAAGCTTTCTTT.

The genes are TRBV9 and TRBJ1-5; D unresolved. V was shortened by 0 bases and J by 5 bases, with 9 bases between the two germline ends. The length of the CDR3 is 14 residues. Germline V CDR1 and CDR2: SGDLS, YYNGEE. CDR3 bases: TGTGCCAGCAGCGTAGGAAAGGATCATCAGCCCCAGCATTTT. Amino acid sequence: CASSVGKDHQPQHF.

The gene calls are TRBV5-1 and TRBJ2-7; no clear D gene. The CDR3 contains 15 residues. V was shortened by 0 bases and J by 0 bases, with 10 bases between the two germline ends. Looked up from germline, CDR1 is SGHRS and CDR2 is YFSETQ. This CDR3 is CASSLVGQYSYEQYF. DNA of the CDR3: TGCGCCAGCAGCTTGGTAGGCCAGTACTCCTACGAGCAGTACTTC.

Regarding this clone: Other DNA sequences in this sample translate to the same CDR3. The chain links TRBV9 to TRBJ2-3; D perhaps matches TRBD1 (5 bases). Germline lookup yields CDR1 SGDLS and CDR2 YYNGEE. Trimming pared 1 base from V and 2 bases from J, leaving 8 bases between. This CDR3 has 14 residues. This CDR3 is CASSVRGTTDTQYF. The CDR3 nucleotides are TGTGCCAGCAGCGTAAGGGGAACCACAGATACGCAGTATTTT.

For the CDR3, the DNA is TGCGCCAGCAGCTTCATAGGACAGGGACAAGAGACCCAGTACTTC. Its translation is CASSFIGQGQETQYF. The V call is TRBV5-1, the J call TRBJ2-5; TRBD1 matches 8 bases. Unmatched junction bases numbered 5, after V lost 2 bases and J lost 2 bases. The CDR3 contains 15 residues. Germline V CDR1 and CDR2: SGHRS, YFSETQ.

The chain recombines TRBV4-1 with TRBJ1-1, with unresolved D. The germline gives CDR1 MGHRA, CDR2 YSYEKL. The CDR3 extends over 16 amino acids. Trimming stripped 0 bases from V and 5 bases from J, with 16 bases between. CDR3 region: CASSQDQVWGFTEAFF. The CDR3 DNA sequence: TGCGCCAGCAGCCAAGATCAGGTTTGGGGATTTACTGAAGCTTTCTTT.

The rearrangement uses TRBV7-9 and TRBJ2-2, with TRBD1 matching over 10 bases. Germline CDR1 is SEHNR and CDR2 is FQNEAQ (reference sequence). CDR3 length: 15 residues. J was trimmed by 5 bases and V by 4 bases; bases with no gene match: 4. CDR3 coding DNA: TGTGCCAGCAGCTCGACAGGGGGCGAAACCGGGGAGCTGTTTTTT. Translating it yields CASSSTGGETGELFF. Drawing the rest from reference TRBV7-9 and TRBJ2-2, the complete variable domain is DTGVSQNPRHKITKRGQNVTFRCDPISEHNRLYWYRQTLGQGPEFLTYFQNEAQLEKSRLLSDRFSAERPKGSFSTLEIQRTEQGDSAMYLCASSSTGGETGELFFGEGSRLTVL.

The sample holds a few counts of this clone. The chain has TRBV19 and TRBJ1-4; D is uncertain. The germline V and J ends were trimmed by 6 bases and 4 bases, with 9 bases remaining between them. Looked up from germline, CDR1 is LNHDA and CDR2 is SQIVND (reference sequence). The CDR3 sequence is 13 residues long. The CDR3 loop reads CASRSRINEKLFF. CDR3 nucleotides: TGTGCCAGTAGATCGCGGATTAATGAAAAACTGTTTTTT.

This chain connects TRBV5-6 to TRBJ1-3; D is unclear. V lost 4 bases, J lost 3 bases, and 14 bases lay in between. The V gene's germline CDR1 is SGHDT and CDR2 YYEEEE. CDR3 size: 15 residues. The CDR3 DNA reads as TGTGCCAGCAGCGACATGGGAGGTTATGGAAACACCATATATTTT. Amino acids: CASSDMGGYGNTIYF.

The chain combines TRBV28 with TRBJ2-1, with TRBD2 as a possible D gene (5 bases). Trimming pared 1 base from V and 3 bases from J, leaving 10 bases between. Germline CDR1 and CDR2: MDHEN and SYDVKM. This CDR3 has 15 residues. The CDR3 region has the DNA TGTGCCAGCAGTTTATCCCCTAGCTTCTACAATGAGCAGTTCTTC. Protein: CASSLSPSFYNEQFF.

The CDR3 DNA reads TGTGCCAGCAGTCCAGAAGCTAGCGGGAGAGGGTACGAGCAGTACTTC. Protein sequence: CASSPEASGRGYEQYF. The chain joins TRBV7-7 to TRBJ2-7, with TRBD2 matching over 10 bases. Germline CDR1 and CDR2: SSHAT and FNYEAQ (reference sequence). V dropped 6 bases and J dropped 4; count of bases not matched to a gene: 12. The CDR3 is made up of 16 amino acids.

V and J are TRBV28 and TRBJ1-5; D is undetermined. The V gene lost 6 bases and the J gene lost 2 bases, with 20 bases spanning the gap. Germline lookup yields CDR1 MDHEN and CDR2 SYDVKM. This CDR3 is built from 17 residues. This chain's CDR3 is CASSPPGPPFGNQPQHF. CDR3 in DNA: TGTGCCAGCAGCCCCCCCGGACCTCCGTTTGGCAATCAGCCCCAGCATTTT.

The chain's CDR3 is CASREEAYNEQFF. The CDR3 DNA reads TGCGCCAGCAGGGAGGAGGCCTACAATGAGCAGTTCTTC. The chain joins TRBV5-1 to TRBJ2-1; maybe TRBD2 (5 bases). The germline gives CDR1 SGHRS, CDR2 YFSETQ. The CDR3 runs 13 residues. V lost 5 bases and J lost 2, with 8 bases in between.